This T cell receptor beta chain was profiled in a study of siplizumab effects on memory and regulatory T cells. Germline loops: CDR1 DFQATT, CDR2 SNEGSKA (reference sequence). There are 10 residues in the CDR3. Trimming removed 7 bases at V and 2 bases at J, with 6 bases between. This clone showed up just a few times. Generated by immunoSEQ multiplex PCR, the TCRdb table keeps only in-frame clones and is missing some. The sample records around 45,000 clones, approximately 84% being singletons. This TCR came from a human donor in good health. The sequenced material came from naive CD8+ T cells sorted from blood. The chain recombines TRBV20-1 with TRBJ2-7; D call uncertain. CDR3 bases: TGCAGTGTTGGAACCTACGAGCAGTACTTC. It yields the protein CSVGTYEQYF.